This T cell receptor (beta chain) was recorded in a study of blood T cell repertoires in COVID-19. Germline values: CDR1 SGHRS, CDR2 YFSETQ. The V gene end was trimmed by 6 bases and the J gene end by 0 bases; junction bases not matched to a gene: 10. CDR3 length equals 17 residues. This clone was observed a handful of times. Data came from immunoSEQ multiplex PCR; TCRdb stores just in-frame clones and leaves some out. The data show about 670,000 clones, over 80% seen once. J is TRBJ1-1 and V is TRBV5-1; 11 bases match TRBD1. Source material: peripheral blood. This receptor was identified in a woman under 30 with acute or convalescent COVID-19. The CDR3 sequence: CASTLVGTGGMNTEAFF. The CDR3 DNA sequence: TGCGCCAGCACCCTGGTCGGGACAGGGGGAATGAACACTGAAGCTTTCTTT.